The 28 T cell receptor beta chains given below trace back to one sample, sequenced in a study of cytomegalovirus exposure and HLA in healthy donors. The study ran its PCR with 60 Vbeta and 13 Jbeta primers. Repertoires were generated with immunoSEQ multiplex PCR, while TCRdb's copy carries only in-frame clones and drops some. The sample holds more than 85,000 clones; about 74% are singletons and the top ten take approximately 8%. The sample was PBMCs. The source is a female donor in good health and CMV-seronegative.

The chain links TRBV5-8 to TRBJ2-5; the match to TRBD2 covers 7 bases. The CDR3 loop spans 16 amino acids. Germline V CDR1 and CDR2: SGHTS, YDEGEE. V lost 0 bases to trimming and J lost 5 bases; unmatched junction nucleotides: 10. The CDR3 loop is CASSLGGGSGSETQYF. The CDR3, as DNA: TGTGCCAGCAGCTTGGGAGGCGGGAGTGGAAGCGAGACCCAGTACTTC.

The chain carries TRBV7-6 and TRBJ2-1, with TRBD2 matching over 15 bases. The germline CDR1 and CDR2 sequences are SGHVS and FNYEAQ. Losses at the gene ends were 5 bases for V and 4 bases for J; bases not matched to a gene: 6. CDR3 length: 17 residues. The CDR3, as DNA: TGTGCCAGCAGCCTAACTGGGACTAGCGGGGGGTACAATGAGCAGTTCTTC. Its protein is CASSLTGTSGGYNEQFF.

The CDR3 DNA is TGCGCCAGCAGCCAAGGGAAGGGGGCCGCTGAAGCTTTCTTT. Translated: CASSQGKGAAEAFF. The chain recombines TRBV4-1 with TRBJ1-1; 7 nucleotides align to TRBD1. Germline assignment: CDR1 MGHRA and CDR2 YSYEKL. Trimming removed 1 base from V and 6 bases from J; junction bases left unmatched: 5. There are 14 residues in the CDR3.

The V call is TRBV7-9, the J call TRBJ2-7; 10 bases map to TRBD1. V trimming: 5 bases; J trimming: 5 bases; junction bases outside the gene matches: 9. The CDR3 runs 15 residues. CDR1 is SEHNR and CDR2 is FQNEAQ in the germline V gene (reference sequence). Written as DNA, the CDR3 is TGTGCCAGCAGCCTCCGAACCGGGACAGGGGACGAGCAGTACTTC. Its protein product is CASSLRTGTGDEQYF.

This chain joins TRBV2 and TRBJ2-4; the match to TRBD1 covers 11 bases. The germline CDR1 and CDR2 sequences are SNHLY and FYNNEI. The CDR3 loop spans 17 amino acids. With 3 bases clipped from V and 1 base from J, the junction kept 5 bases outside the gene matches. CDR3 coding DNA: TGTGCCAGCAGTGACGGACAGGGGGCCACCGCCAAAAACATTCAGTACTTC. Its translation is CASSDGQGATAKNIQYF.

The J gene is TRBJ2-7, the V gene TRBV27; 11 nucleotides agree with TRBD2. In germline, CDR1 is MNHEY, CDR2 SMNVEV (reference sequence). Unmatched junction bases numbered 15, after V lost 5 bases and J lost 0 bases. The CDR3 runs to 19 residues. CDR3 DNA sequence: TGTGCCAGCAGTCCCGTGGGGACTAGCGGACTATTCAGCTCCTACGAGCAGTACTTC. This encodes CASSPVGTSGLFSSYEQYF.

This CDR3 reads CASSPRQGATNEKLFF. The CDR3 DNA reads as TGTGCCAGCAGCCCAAGACAGGGGGCAACTAATGAAAAACTGTTTTTT. The chain carries TRBV11-2 and TRBJ1-4, with 9 positions matching TRBD1. This CDR3 contains 16 residues. After removal of 5 bases from V and 0 bases from J, the junction contained 4 bases not matched to a gene. Germline CDR1 and CDR2: SGHAT and FQNNGV. Variable domain in full (rest from reference TRBV11-2 and TRBJ1-4): EAGVAQSPRYKIIEKRQSVAFWCNPISGHATLYWYQQILGQGPKLLIQFQNNGVVDDSQLPKDRFSAERLKGVDSTLKIQPAKLEDSAVYLCASSPRQGATNEKLFFGSGTQLSVL.

The chain has TRBV2 and TRBJ2-7, with no clear D. The CDR3 is made up of 11 amino acids. V was clipped by 6 bases and J by 3 bases, with 6 bases between them. The V gene's germline CDR1 is SNHLY and CDR2 FYNNEI. The CDR3: CASSGYYEQYF. In DNA, the CDR3 is TGTGCCAGCAGCGGGTACTACGAGCAGTACTTC. Full variable domain (remainder filled in from reference TRBV2 and TRBJ2-7): EPEVTQTPSHQVTQMGQEVILRCVPISNHLYFYWYRQILGQKVEFLVSFYNNEISEKSEIFDDQFSVERPDGSNFTLKIRSTKLEDSAMYFCASSGYYEQYFGPGTRLTVT.

The chain couples TRBV15 to TRBJ1-2; 12 positions match TRBD1. The V gene end was trimmed by 0 bases and the J gene end by 7 bases; junction bases not matched to a gene: 3. The germline CDR1 and CDR2 sequences are LNHNV and YYDKDF (reference sequence). The CDR3 sequence is 15 residues long. The CDR3 loop reads CATSREPGQGAGYTF. The DNA for the CDR3 is TGTGCCACCAGCAGAGAGCCGGGACAGGGGGCTGGCTACACCTTC.

The chain uses TRBV19 and TRBJ1-2; D call uncertain. The germline V gene has CDR1 LNHDA and CDR2 SQIVND (reference sequence). V lost 1 base and J lost 1, with 4 bases in between. The CDR3 spans 13 residues. The CDR3 spells CASSIGVNYGYTF. CDR3 nucleotides: TGTGCCAGTAGTATAGGAGTTAACTATGGCTACACCTTC. The full variable domain, its missing parts supplied by reference TRBV19 and TRBJ1-2, is DGGITQSPKYLFRKEGQNVTLSCEQNLNHDAMYWYRQDPGQGLRLIYYSQIVNDFQKGDIAEGYSVSREKKESFPLTVTSAQKNPTAFYLCASSIGVNYGYTFGSGTRLTVV.

Only one count was recorded for this clone. The chain employs TRBV9 and TRBJ2-1; D is perhaps TRBD2 (5 bases). Trimming took off 0 bases at V and 1 base at J, with 8 bases between the two ends. Germline loops: CDR1 SGDLS, CDR2 YYNGEE. The CDR3 runs to 15 residues. CDR3 loop: CASSVEEGSYNEQFF. CDR3 DNA: TGTGCCAGCAGCGTAGAAGAGGGATCCTACAATGAGCAGTTCTTC.

The J gene is TRBJ2-7, the V gene TRBV6-5; TRBD1 matches at 10 bases. Trimming cost V 4 bases and J 3 bases; bases outside gene matches: 6. The CDR3 totals 15 residues. Germline V lookup: CDR1 MNHEY, CDR2 SVGAGI. The CDR3 loop reads CASSFETGGIYEQYF. The CDR3 DNA reads TGTGCCAGCAGTTTCGAGACAGGGGGCATCTACGAGCAGTACTTC.

This clone was seen a single time. The rearrangement links TRBV15 to TRBJ2-5; 8 bases match TRBD2. Germline assignment: CDR1 LNHNV and CDR2 YYDKDF (reference sequence). This CDR3 has 16 residues. Losses at the gene ends were 1 base for V and 4 bases for J; bases not matched to a gene: 8. CDR3 in DNA: TGTGCCACCAGCAGAGTCTACGCGGGGGGAATAGAGACCCAGTACTTC. The encoded protein is CATSRVYAGGIETQYF.

V gene TRBV6-6 combines with J gene TRBJ1-4; D perhaps matches TRBD1 (6 bases). V dropped 4 bases and J dropped 5 bases, with 11 bases sitting between them. The CDR3 covers 14 residues. Germline CDR1 reads MNHNY; CDR2 reads SVGAGI (reference sequence). The CDR3: CASSLKQGNEKLFF. In DNA form, the CDR3 reads TGTGCCAGCAGTTTAAAACAGGGAAATGAAAAACTGTTTTTT.

The chain uses TRBV7-2 and TRBJ2-7; D uncertain. The CDR3 is made up of 11 amino acids. The germline V gene has CDR1 SGHTA and CDR2 FQGNSA. Trimming cost V 8 bases and J 2 bases, with 7 bases left between them. The CDR3 protein is CASGEAYEQYF. The CDR3 DNA reads as TGTGCCAGCGGCGAGGCCTACGAGCAGTACTTC.

The genes are TRBV4-1 and TRBJ2-7; 10 nucleotides line up with TRBD2. The CDR3 runs to 18 residues. In germline, CDR1 is MGHRA, CDR2 YSYEKL. V was pared by 1 base and J by 1 base, with 10 bases of the junction left unmatched. CDR3 DNA sequence: TGCGCCAGCAGCCAAGTCCATGGTAGCGGGGGGATTTCCTACGAGCAGTACTTC. As protein: CASSQVHGSGGISYEQYF.

This chain joins TRBV2 and TRBJ2-3, with 8 bases that match TRBD2. Looked up from germline, CDR1 is SNHLY and CDR2 is FYNNEI. The trim removed 3 bases at V and 3 bases at J, leaving 5 bases unmatched. This CDR3 contains 15 residues. In nucleotides, the CDR3 is TGTGCCAGCAGTGATGGACTAGCTAGGACAGATACGCAGTATTTT. It translates to CASSDGLARTDTQYF.

As to this clone: The junction differs from germline at one of its ends, possibly a read error. The CDR3 protein is CASSLGPGSTGELFF. The CDR3 DNA is TGTGCTAGCAGCTTAGGGCCGGGGTCCACCGGGGAGCTGTTTTTT. The chain combines TRBV7-7 with TRBJ2-2, with a possible D match to TRBD2 (5 bases). The CDR3 contains 15 residues. In germline, CDR1 is SSHAT, CDR2 FNYEAQ (reference sequence).

V and J are TRBV7-9 and TRBJ1-4, with D possibly TRBD1 on 6 matching bases. With 2 bases removed from V and 4 bases from J, the gap between germline ends came to 14 bases. This CDR3 spans 16 amino acids. Germline CDR1 SEHNR, CDR2 FQNEAQ (reference sequence). CDR3 sequence reads: CASSLTLDSFNEKLFF. CDR3 bases: TGTGCCAGCAGCTTAACTCTGGACAGTTTTAATGAAAAACTGTTTTTT.

The chain links TRBV11-1 to TRBJ2-1; possible D gene TRBD2, 6 bases. Germline CDR1 is SGHAT and CDR2 is FQDESV (reference sequence). Trimming removed 8 bases from V and 7 bases from J, with 18 bases in between. The CDR3 is 14 residues long. This CDR3 reads CASQAPLAGNEQFF. The CDR3 DNA reads TGTGCCAGCCAAGCTCCACTAGCAGGGAATGAGCAGTTCTTC.

This clone was seen a few times. The chain carries TRBV7-8 and TRBJ2-1, with TRBD1 identical over 9 bases. The CDR3 has 16 residues. J gave up 4 bases and V 3 bases, and 7 bases lay outside the gene matches. CDR1 and CDR2 (germline): SGHVS, FQNEAQ. CDR3 nucleotides: TGTGCCAGCAGCTTCAGCGGGACAGGGTCATACAATGAGCAGTTCTTC. Translating it yields CASSFSGTGSYNEQFF.

This chain links TRBV4-1 with TRBJ2-7; 14 bases are shared with TRBD2. Germline V gene lookup returns CDR1 MGHRA and CDR2 YSYEKL. The trim removed 1 base at V and 3 bases at J, leaving 5 bases unmatched. This CDR3 contains 17 residues. The CDR3 loop reads CASSQGGTSGSIYEQYF. In DNA, the CDR3 is TGCGCCAGCAGCCAAGGGGGGACTAGCGGGAGTATCTACGAGCAGTACTTC.

In this sample, this clone turned up a few times. The chain recombines TRBV5-6 with TRBJ1-5; 7 bases fit TRBD1. Germline trimming cut 4 bases from V and 5 bases from J; bases unmatched to any gene: 18. The germline V gene encodes CDR1 SGHDT and CDR2 YYEEEE. The CDR3 runs 18 residues. The CDR3 DNA reads TGTGCCAGCAGCCATTTCGTTTTCGGCCCAGGGGGACATCAGCCCCAGCATTTT. Translated, it gives CASSHFVFGPGGHQPQHF.

This rearrangement joins TRBV4-2 to TRBJ2-7, with 9 bases matching TRBD2. The CDR3 contains 16 residues. Trimming at V came to 0 bases and at J to 3 bases, leaving 6 bases not matched to a gene. CDR1 LGHNA and CDR2 YNFKEQ come from the germline V gene. DNA for the CDR3: TGTGCCAGCAGCCAAGATACGGCTAGCGGGAACTACGAGCAGTACTTC. Amino acids: CASSQDTASGNYEQYF.

V and J are TRBV27 and TRBJ2-7, with 9 bases identical to TRBD1. This CDR3 has 16 amino acids. Trimming removed 3 bases from V and 3 bases from J; junction bases left unmatched: 9. The germline V gene encodes CDR1 MNHEY and CDR2 SMNVEV (reference sequence). The CDR3 DNA is TGTGCCAGCAGTTTTCTCCCGGGACAGGGTAGCTACGAGCAGTACTTC. It specifies CASSFLPGQGSYEQYF.

CDR3 protein: CASSLVNSITEAFF. The CDR3 DNA sequence: TGTGCCAGCAGCTTAGTGAACTCCATCACTGAAGCTTTCTTT. V usage is TRBV7-9 and J usage is TRBJ1-1; D remains unclear. The germline gives CDR1 SEHNR, CDR2 FQNEAQ (reference sequence). V was shortened by 1 base and J by 4 bases, with 10 bases between the two germline ends. The CDR3 is 14 amino acids.

The chain joins TRBV7-2 to TRBJ1-1, with unresolved D. The CDR3 runs 13 residues. V lost 7 bases, J lost 0 bases, and 9 bases lay in between. CDR1 SGHTA and CDR2 FQGNSA come from the germline V gene. The CDR3 bases are TGTGCCAGCAACCACGGAGTGAACACTGAAGCTTTCTTT. Residues: CASNHGVNTEAFF.

The CDR3 sequence: CASIYIMNTEAFF. Written as DNA, the CDR3 is TGTGCCAGCATATACATCATGAACACTGAAGCTTTCTTT. V is TRBV7-9 and J is TRBJ1-1; D is ambiguous. This CDR3 is 13 amino acids long. Germline V gene sequence: CDR1 SEHNR, CDR2 FQNEAQ (reference sequence). Trimming removed 7 bases at V and 0 bases at J, with 9 bases between.